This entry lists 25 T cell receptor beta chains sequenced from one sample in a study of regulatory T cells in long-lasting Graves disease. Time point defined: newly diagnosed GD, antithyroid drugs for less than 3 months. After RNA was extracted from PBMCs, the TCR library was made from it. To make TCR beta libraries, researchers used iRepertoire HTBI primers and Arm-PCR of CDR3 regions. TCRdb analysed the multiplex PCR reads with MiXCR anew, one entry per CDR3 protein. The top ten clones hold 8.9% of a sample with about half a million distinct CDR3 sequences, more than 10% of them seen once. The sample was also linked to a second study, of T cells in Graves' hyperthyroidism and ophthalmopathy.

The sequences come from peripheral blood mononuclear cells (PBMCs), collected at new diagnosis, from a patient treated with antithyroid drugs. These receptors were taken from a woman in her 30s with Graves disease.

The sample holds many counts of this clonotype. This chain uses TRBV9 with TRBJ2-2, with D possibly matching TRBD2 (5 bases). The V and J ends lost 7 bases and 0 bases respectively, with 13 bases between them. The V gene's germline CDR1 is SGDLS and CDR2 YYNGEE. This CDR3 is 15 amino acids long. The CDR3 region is CASDAGGTNTGELFF. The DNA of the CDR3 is TGTGCCAGCGATGCGGGCGGCACGAACACCGGGGAGCTGTTTTTT.

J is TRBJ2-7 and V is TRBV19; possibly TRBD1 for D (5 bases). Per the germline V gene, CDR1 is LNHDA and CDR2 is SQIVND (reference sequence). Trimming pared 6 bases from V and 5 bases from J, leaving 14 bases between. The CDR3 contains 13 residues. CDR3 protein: CASSLPPGHEQYF. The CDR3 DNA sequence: TGTGCCAGTAGCCTACCTCCAGGGCACGAGCAGTACTTC.

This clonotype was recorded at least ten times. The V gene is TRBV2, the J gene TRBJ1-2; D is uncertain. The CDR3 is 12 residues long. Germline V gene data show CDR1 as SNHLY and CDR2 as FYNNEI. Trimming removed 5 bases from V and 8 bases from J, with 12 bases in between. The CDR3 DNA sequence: TGTGCCAGCAGTAACTTGGCGGTAGGCTACACCTTC. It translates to CASSNLAVGYTF.

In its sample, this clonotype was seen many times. DNA for the CDR3: TGTGCCAGCAGCTTAACTTGGCGGAAGAACTCAGGAAACACCATATATTTT. Its translation is CASSLTWRKNSGNTIYF. The rearrangement links TRBV11-3 to TRBJ1-3; no reliable D call. V was clipped by 2 bases and J by 4 bases, with 18 bases between them. The length of the CDR3 is 17 residues. In germline, CDR1 is SGHNT, CDR2 YENEEA.

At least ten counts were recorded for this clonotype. The CDR3 DNA reads TGTGCCAGCAGTGCATCCGGGACAGAGCTGAGCACAGATACGCAGTATTTT. Translated, it gives CASSASGTELSTDTQYF. V usage is TRBV6-4 and J usage is TRBJ2-3; 7 bases line up with TRBD1. Germline assignment: CDR1 MRHNA and CDR2 SNTAGT. The CDR3 is 17 residues long. Germline trimming cut 4 bases from V and 0 bases from J; bases unmatched to any gene: 10.

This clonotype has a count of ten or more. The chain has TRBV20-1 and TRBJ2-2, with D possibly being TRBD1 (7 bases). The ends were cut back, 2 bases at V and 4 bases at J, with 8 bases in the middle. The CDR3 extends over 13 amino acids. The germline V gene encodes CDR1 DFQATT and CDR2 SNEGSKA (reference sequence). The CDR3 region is CSARQGGTGELFF. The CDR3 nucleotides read TGCAGTGCTAGACAGGGGGGCACCGGGGAGCTGTTTTTT.

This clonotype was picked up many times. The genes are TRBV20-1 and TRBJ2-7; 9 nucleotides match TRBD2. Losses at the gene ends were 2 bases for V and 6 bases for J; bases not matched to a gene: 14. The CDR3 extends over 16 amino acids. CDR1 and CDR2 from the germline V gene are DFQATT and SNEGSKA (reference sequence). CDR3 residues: CSARLPVGGRASEQYF. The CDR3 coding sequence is TGCAGTGCTAGACTGCCGGTCGGCGGGAGGGCCTCCGAGCAGTACTTC.

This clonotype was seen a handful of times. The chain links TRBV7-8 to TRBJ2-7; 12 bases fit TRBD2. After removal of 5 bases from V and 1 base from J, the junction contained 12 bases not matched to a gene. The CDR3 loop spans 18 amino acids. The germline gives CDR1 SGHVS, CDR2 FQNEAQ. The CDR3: CASSTKDGLAGLSYEQYF. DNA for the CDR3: TGTGCCAGCAGCACGAAAGACGGACTAGCGGGACTATCCTACGAGCAGTACTTC.

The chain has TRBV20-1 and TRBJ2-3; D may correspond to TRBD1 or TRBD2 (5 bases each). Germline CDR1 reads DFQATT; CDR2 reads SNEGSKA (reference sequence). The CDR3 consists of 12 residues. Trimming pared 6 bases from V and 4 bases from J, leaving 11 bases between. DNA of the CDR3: TGCAGTGCCCACTTGGGACCAGATACGCAGTATTTT. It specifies CSAHLGPDTQYF.

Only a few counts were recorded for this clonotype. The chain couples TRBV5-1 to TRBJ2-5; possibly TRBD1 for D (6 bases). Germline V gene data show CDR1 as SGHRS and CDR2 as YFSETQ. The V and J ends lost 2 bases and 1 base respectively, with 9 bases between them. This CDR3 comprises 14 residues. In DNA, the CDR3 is TGCGCCAGCAGCTTTGGGGACATCCAAGAGACCCAGTACTTC. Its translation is CASSFGDIQETQYF.

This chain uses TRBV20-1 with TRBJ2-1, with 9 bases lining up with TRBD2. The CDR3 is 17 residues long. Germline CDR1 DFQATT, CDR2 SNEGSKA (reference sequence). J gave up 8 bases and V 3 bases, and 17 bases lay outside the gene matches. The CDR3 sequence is CSASGVAGERGYYEQFF. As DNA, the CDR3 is TGCAGTGCTAGTGGGGTAGCGGGGGAAAGGGGTTACTATGAGCAGTTCTTC.

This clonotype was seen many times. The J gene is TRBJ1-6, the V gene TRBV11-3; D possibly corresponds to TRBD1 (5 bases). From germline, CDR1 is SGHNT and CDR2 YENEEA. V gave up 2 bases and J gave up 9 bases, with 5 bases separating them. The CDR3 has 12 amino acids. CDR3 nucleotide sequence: TGTGCCAGCAGCTTAACAGGTTCACCCCTCCACTTT. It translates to CASSLTGSPLHF. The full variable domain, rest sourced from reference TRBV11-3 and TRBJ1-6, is EAGVVQSPRYKIIEKKQPVAFWCNPISGHNTLYWYLQNLGQGPELLIRYENEEAVDDSQLPKDRFSAERLKGVDSTLKIQPAELGDSAVYLCASSLTGSPLHFGNGTRLTVT.

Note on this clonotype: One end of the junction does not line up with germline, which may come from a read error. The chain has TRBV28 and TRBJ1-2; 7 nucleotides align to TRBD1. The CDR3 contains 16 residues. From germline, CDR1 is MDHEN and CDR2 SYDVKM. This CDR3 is CVSSPSIGGGFRGYTF. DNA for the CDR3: TGTGTCAGCAGTCCCTCTATCGGAGGGGGCTTTCGTGGCTACACCTTC.

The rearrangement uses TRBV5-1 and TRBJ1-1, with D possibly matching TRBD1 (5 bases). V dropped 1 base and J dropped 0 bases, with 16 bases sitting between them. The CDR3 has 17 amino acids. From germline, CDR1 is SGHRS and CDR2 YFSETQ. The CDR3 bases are TGCGCCAGCAGCTTGAGGGCAGGGCCGCAGATGAACACTGAAGCTTTCTTT. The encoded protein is CASSLRAGPQMNTEAFF.

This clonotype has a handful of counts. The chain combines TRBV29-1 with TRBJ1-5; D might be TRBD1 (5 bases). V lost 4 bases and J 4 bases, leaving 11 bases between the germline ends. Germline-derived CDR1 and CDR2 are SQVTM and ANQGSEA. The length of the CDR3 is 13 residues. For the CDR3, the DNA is TGCAGCGTTGCATCGGGGCTTAATCAGCCCCAGCATTTT. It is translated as CSVASGLNQPQHF.

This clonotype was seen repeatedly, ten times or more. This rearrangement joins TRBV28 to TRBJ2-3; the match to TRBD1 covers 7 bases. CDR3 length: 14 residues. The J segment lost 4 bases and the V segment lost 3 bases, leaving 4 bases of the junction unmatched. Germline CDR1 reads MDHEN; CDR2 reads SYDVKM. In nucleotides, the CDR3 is TGTGCCAGCAGTTTTGGACAGGTCGCAGATACGCAGTATTTT. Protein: CASSFGQVADTQYF.

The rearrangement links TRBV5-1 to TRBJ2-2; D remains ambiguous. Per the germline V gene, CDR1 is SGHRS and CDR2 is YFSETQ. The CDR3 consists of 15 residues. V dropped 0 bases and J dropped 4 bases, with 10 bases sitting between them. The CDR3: CASSLGAPATGELFF. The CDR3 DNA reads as TGCGCCAGCAGCTTGGGGGCCCCCGCCACCGGGGAGCTGTTTTTT.

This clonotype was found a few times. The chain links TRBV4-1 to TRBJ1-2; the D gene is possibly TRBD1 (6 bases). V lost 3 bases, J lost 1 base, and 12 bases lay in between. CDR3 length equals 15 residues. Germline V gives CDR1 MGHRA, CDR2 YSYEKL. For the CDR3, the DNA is TGCGCCAGCAGCCAGGACGGACAGAATAACTATGGCTACACCTTC. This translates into CASSQDGQNNYGYTF.

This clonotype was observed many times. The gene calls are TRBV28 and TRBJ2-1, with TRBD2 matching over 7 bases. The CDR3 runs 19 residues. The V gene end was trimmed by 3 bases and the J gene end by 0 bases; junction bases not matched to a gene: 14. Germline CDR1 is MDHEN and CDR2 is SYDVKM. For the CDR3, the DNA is TGTGCCAGCAGTTTCGTTTTACAGTGGGGGGGACCCTCCTACAATGAGCAGTTCTTC. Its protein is CASSFVLQWGGPSYNEQFF.

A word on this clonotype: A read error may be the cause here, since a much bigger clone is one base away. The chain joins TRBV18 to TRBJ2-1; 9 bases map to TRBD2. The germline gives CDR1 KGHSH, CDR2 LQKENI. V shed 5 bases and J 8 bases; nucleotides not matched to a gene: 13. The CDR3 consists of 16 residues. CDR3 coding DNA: TGTGCCAGCTCATCACTTAGCGGGAGCGTCGGGGATGAGCAGTTCTTC. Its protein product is CASSSLSGSVGDEQFF.

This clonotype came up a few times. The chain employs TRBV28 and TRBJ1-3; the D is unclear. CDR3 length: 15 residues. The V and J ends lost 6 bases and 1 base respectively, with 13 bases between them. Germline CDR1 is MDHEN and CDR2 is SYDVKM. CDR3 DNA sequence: TGTGCCAGCAGCTGGTCCGACGCATCTGGAAACACCATATATTTT. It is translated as CASSWSDASGNTIYF. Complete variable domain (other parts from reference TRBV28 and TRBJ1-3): DVKVTQSSRYLVKRTGEKVFLECVQDMDHENMFWYRQDPGLGLRLIYFSYDVKMKEKGDIPEGYSVSREKKERFSLILESASTNQTSMYLCASSWSDASGNTIYFGEGSWLTVV.

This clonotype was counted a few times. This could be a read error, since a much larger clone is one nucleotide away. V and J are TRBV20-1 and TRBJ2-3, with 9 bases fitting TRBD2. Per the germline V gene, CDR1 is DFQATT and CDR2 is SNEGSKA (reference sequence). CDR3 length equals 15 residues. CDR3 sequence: CSARPREGRTDTHYF. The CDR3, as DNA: TGCAGTGCTCGCCCGCGGGAGGGCCGGACAGATACGCATTATTTT.

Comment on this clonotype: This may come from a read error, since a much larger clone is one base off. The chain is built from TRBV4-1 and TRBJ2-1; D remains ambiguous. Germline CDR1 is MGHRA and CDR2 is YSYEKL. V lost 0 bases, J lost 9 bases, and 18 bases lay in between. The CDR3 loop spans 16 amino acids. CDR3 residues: CASSQEKRYTVCEQFF. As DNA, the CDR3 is TGCGCCAGCAGCCAAGAAAAACGGTACACGGTATGTGAGCAGTTCTTC.

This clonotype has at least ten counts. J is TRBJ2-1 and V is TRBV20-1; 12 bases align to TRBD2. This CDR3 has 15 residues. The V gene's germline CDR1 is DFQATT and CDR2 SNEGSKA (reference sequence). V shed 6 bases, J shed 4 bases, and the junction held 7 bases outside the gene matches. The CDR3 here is CSARLAGVRYNEQFF. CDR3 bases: TGCAGTGCGCGACTAGCGGGAGTTAGATACAATGAGCAGTTCTTC.

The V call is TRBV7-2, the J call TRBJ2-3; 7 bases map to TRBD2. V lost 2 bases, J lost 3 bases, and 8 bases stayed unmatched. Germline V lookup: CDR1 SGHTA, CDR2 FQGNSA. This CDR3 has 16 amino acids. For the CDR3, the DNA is TGTGCCAGCAGCTTACCGGGTGCGGGAGAGACAGATACGCAGTATTTT. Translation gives CASSLPGAGETDTQYF.